One and the same sample provided the 23 T cell receptor beta chains below, sequenced in a study of vaccination effects on CD4 cells after COVID-19. Sequencing in the ViraFEST assay came after antigen-specific CD4+ T cells had been expanded with viral peptide pools, which were used to stimulate PBMC. Isolation of CD4+ T cells took place after 10 days of culture. Vaccine recipients lacked prior SARS-CoV-2 infection and had negative nucleocapsid antibodies. Their target antigens are unknown. Only in-frame clones appear in the TCRdb table, and some are missing; sequencing was by immunoSEQ multiplex PCR. Among approximately 21,000 clones, around 62% were seen once, and the ten largest hold roughly 10%. The sample in question was CD4+ T cells from PBMCs cultured with HCoV-NL63 spike peptides, obtained before COVID-19 vaccination. The receptors derive from a human donor who received a COVID-19 vaccine.

V usage is TRBV30 and J usage is TRBJ2-1, with 11 bases lining up with TRBD2. This CDR3 contains 15 residues. Germline CDR1 GTSNPN, CDR2 SVGIG (reference sequence). The V segment lost 3 bases and the J segment 9 bases; nucleotides outside the gene matches: 10. CDR3 bases: TGTGCCTGGAGGGTAGCGGGGGGGCCATTGGTTGAGCAGTTCTTC. As protein: CAWRVAGGPLVEQFF.

The chain carries TRBV10-2 and TRBJ2-5, with D unclear. Germline-derived CDR1 and CDR2 are WSHSY and SAAADI. The V end lost 4 bases, the J end lost 5 bases, and 11 bases lay between the germline ends. The CDR3 has 13 residues. CDR3 amino acids: CASSVGSAETQYF. Written as DNA, the CDR3 is TGCGCCAGCAGTGTGGGCTCCGCCGAGACCCAGTACTTC.

The V and J genes are TRBV7-9 and TRBJ1-1; D is unresolved. The CDR3 sequence is 12 residues long. V dropped 5 bases and J dropped 7 bases, with 11 bases sitting between them. Germline lookup yields CDR1 SEHNR and CDR2 FQNEAQ (reference sequence). CDR3 DNA sequence: TGTGCCAGCAGCGCCGTTGGAGATGAAGCTTTCTTT. Residues: CASSAVGDEAFF.

This clone has just one count. The gene calls are TRBV7-2 and TRBJ2-3, with D possibly being TRBD1 (5 bases). Trimming pared 4 bases from V and 1 base from J, leaving 12 bases between. Germline CDR1 reads SGHTA; CDR2 reads FQGNSA. This CDR3 has 15 amino acids. The CDR3 region has the DNA TGTGCCAGCAGCTCGTGGGGCCTCGGCACAGATACGCAGTATTTT. The encoded protein is CASSSWGLGTDTQYF.

The gene calls are TRBV9 and TRBJ2-7; 9 bases map to TRBD2. Germline V gene sequence: CDR1 SGDLS, CDR2 YYNGEE. The trim removed 0 bases at V and 7 bases at J, leaving 2 bases unmatched. The CDR3 has 13 residues. The CDR3 nucleotides read TGTGCCAGCAGCGTAGAGGCGGGGGGGGAGCAGTACTTC. Its translation is CASSVEAGGEQYF.

V gene TRBV19 combines with J gene TRBJ1-5, with 8 nucleotides matching TRBD1. CDR3 length equals 14 residues. Germline V gives CDR1 LNHDA, CDR2 SQIVND (reference sequence). J was trimmed by 2 bases and V by 8 bases; bases with no gene match: 5. The CDR3 protein is CASVPGQGNQPQHF. The CDR3, as DNA: TGTGCCAGTGTCCCGGGACAGGGCAATCAGCCCCAGCATTTT. The full variable domain, with the rest looked up from reference TRBV19 and TRBJ1-5, is DGGITQSPKYLFRKEGQNVTLSCEQNLNHDAMYWYRQDPGQGLRLIYYSQIVNDFQKGDIAEGYSVSREKKESFPLTVTSAQKNPTAFYLCASVPGQGNQPQHFGDGTRLSIL.

The chain employs TRBV6-5 and TRBJ1-2, with TRBD1 matching 8 bases. The germline V gene has CDR1 MNHEY and CDR2 SVGAGI. This CDR3 has 14 amino acids. The V gene end was trimmed by 7 bases and the J gene end by 0 bases; junction bases not matched to a gene: 4. The CDR3: CASNKQGANYGYTF. The CDR3 nucleotides read TGTGCCAGCAATAAACAGGGGGCTAACTATGGCTACACCTTC.

The chain uses TRBV14 and TRBJ2-1, with D perhaps given as TRBD1 or TRBD2 (5 bases each). This CDR3 contains 15 residues. V lost 2 bases to trimming and J lost 7 bases, with 15 bases between them. CDR1 SGHDN and CDR2 FVKESK come from the germline V gene. CDR3 sequence reads: CASSQIWGRPNEQFF. The CDR3 nucleotides read TGTGCCAGCAGCCAAATCTGGGGACGGCCTAATGAGCAGTTCTTC.

The chain uses TRBV5-1 and TRBJ1-4, with D perhaps TRBD1 (6 bases). V was shortened by 0 bases and J by 11 bases, with 11 bases between the two germline ends. The germline CDR1 and CDR2 sequences are SGHRS and YFSETQ. The CDR3 is 13 amino acids. The CDR3 loop is CASSLDRAGKLFF. The CDR3 nucleotides read TGCGCCAGCAGCTTGGACAGGGCGGGGAAACTGTTTTTT.

The chain is built from TRBV6-1 and TRBJ2-3; TRBD1 matches at 10 bases. In germline, CDR1 is MNHNS, CDR2 SASEGT. The V segment lost 6 bases and the J segment 1 base; nucleotides outside the gene matches: 7. This CDR3 spans 16 amino acids. CDR3 region: CASRETGTGGTDTQYF. DNA for the CDR3: TGTGCCAGCAGAGAAACCGGGACAGGGGGCACAGATACGCAGTATTTT.

The CDR3 reads CSASGRPAHNEQFF. CDR3 coding DNA: TGCAGTGCTAGTGGACGGCCGGCTCACAATGAGCAGTTCTTC. The chain joins TRBV20-1 to TRBJ2-1; D uncertain. Trimming took 3 bases from V and 5 from J, leaving 14 bases between them. The CDR3 covers 14 residues. Germline V gives CDR1 DFQATT, CDR2 SNEGSKA (reference sequence).

CDR3: CASSYGTGEKLFF. The CDR3 DNA follows: TGTGCCAGCAGTTACGGGACAGGCGAAAAACTGTTTTTT. The chain joins TRBV6-6 to TRBJ1-4; 8 nucleotides align to TRBD1. The CDR3 sequence is 13 residues long. V trimming: 2 bases; J trimming: 8 bases; junction bases outside the gene matches: 1. The germline CDR1 and CDR2 sequences are MNHNY and SVGAGI (reference sequence).

The chain combines TRBV4-1 with TRBJ2-1; a weak D match, TRBD2 (6 bases). The germline V and J ends were trimmed by 9 bases and 1 base, with 16 bases remaining between them. The CDR3 is made up of 15 amino acids. Germline V gene lookup returns CDR1 MGHRA and CDR2 YSYEKL. The CDR3, as DNA: TGCGCCAGTACCACGGGACTCCTTTCCTACAATGAGCAGTTCTTC. Encoded protein: CASTTGLLSYNEQFF.

The chain uses TRBV20-1 and TRBJ1-1, with D hard to call. The CDR3 totals 11 residues. Germline CDR1 is DFQATT and CDR2 is SNEGSKA (reference sequence). Trimming pared 7 bases from V and 1 base from J, leaving 7 bases between. The CDR3 loop reads CSVPSNTEAFF. In nucleotides, the CDR3 is TGCAGTGTACCCTCGAACACTGAAGCTTTCTTT.

This clone was counted a few times. This chain connects TRBV5-1 to TRBJ2-5, with 12 bases identical to TRBD2. The V gene's germline CDR1 is SGHRS and CDR2 YFSETQ. The CDR3 is 18 amino acids. Trimming at V came to 2 bases and at J to 5 bases, leaving 13 bases not matched to a gene. The CDR3 reads CASSFRTSGALGGETQYF. CDR3 bases: TGCGCCAGCAGCTTCAGGACTAGCGGGGCTTTAGGGGGGGAGACCCAGTACTTC.

This clone has a handful of counts. The chain is built from TRBV7-7 and TRBJ1-5; D not resolved. CDR3 size: 13 residues. V lost 0 bases and J lost 5, with 5 bases in between. Germline lookup yields CDR1 SSHAT and CDR2 FNYEAQ (reference sequence). CDR3 bases: TGTGCCAGCAGCTTAGCGGTTGATCAGCCCCAGCATTTT. Its protein product is CASSLAVDQPQHF. Variable domain in full (rest from reference TRBV7-7 and TRBJ1-5): GAGVSQSPRYKVTKRGQDVTLRCDPISSHATLYWYQQALGQGPEFLTYFNYEAQPDKSGLPSDRFSAERPEGSISTLTIQRTEQRDSAMYRCASSLAVDQPQHFGDGTRLSIL.

CDR3 bases: TGCGCCAGCAGTGAGTTGTATGGAACACTGAATGAGCAGTTCTTC. Translation gives CASSELYGTLNEQFF. The chain combines TRBV5-1 with TRBJ2-1; D remains unclear. V was clipped by 5 bases and J by 7 bases, with 19 bases between them. The CDR3 totals 15 residues. Germline assignment: CDR1 SGHRS and CDR2 YFSETQ. Variable domain in full (rest from reference TRBV5-1 and TRBJ2-1): KAGVTQTPRYLIKTRGQQVTLSCSPISGHRSVSWYQQTPGQGLQFLFEYFSETQRNKGNFPGRFSGRQFSNSRSEMNVSTLELGDSALYLCASSELYGTLNEQFFGPGTRLTVL.

This chain uses TRBV2 with TRBJ1-3; D not certain. The V end was cut by 2 bases, the J end by 9 bases, with 11 bases between. This CDR3 is built from 13 residues. Looked up from germline, CDR1 is SNHLY and CDR2 is FYNNEI. The CDR3 region is CASSESSARTIYF. CDR3 DNA sequence: TGTGCCAGCAGTGAAAGTTCAGCTCGCACCATATATTTT.

The genes are TRBV12-5 and TRBJ2-7; D is unresolved. The CDR3 runs 12 residues. The V end lost 5 bases, the J end lost 3 bases, and 8 bases lay between the germline ends. Germline lookup yields CDR1 LGHNT and CDR2 FRNRAP. CDR3 sequence reads: CASGVEIYEQYF. CDR3 DNA: TGTGCTAGTGGTGTGGAAATCTACGAGCAGTACTTC.

This chain links TRBV6-5 with TRBJ2-5, with D tentatively TRBD1 (5 bases). V shed 3 bases and J shed 3 bases, with 17 bases lying between them. The CDR3 runs 16 residues. Germline CDR1 reads MNHEY; CDR2 reads SVGAGI. CDR3 nucleotides: TGTGCCAGCAGTTATCTGGGGCTAATTCCTGAAGAGACCCAGTACTTC. Translated, it gives CASSYLGLIPEETQYF.

This rearrangement joins TRBV7-2 to TRBJ2-1; 9 positions agree with TRBD2. V was clipped by 4 bases and J by 2 bases; unmatched bases: 3. This CDR3 comprises 15 residues. The germline V gene has CDR1 SGHTA and CDR2 FQGNSA. The CDR3 sequence: CASSSSGGTYNEQFF. CDR3 bases: TGTGCCAGCAGCTCCAGCGGGGGGACCTACAATGAGCAGTTCTTC.

The chain couples TRBV4-2 to TRBJ2-1, with 16 bases matching TRBD2. The germline V gene has CDR1 LGHNA and CDR2 YNFKEQ. The CDR3 sequence is 17 residues long. V shed 1 base and J 10 bases; nucleotides not matched to a gene: 7. The CDR3 coding sequence is TGTGCCAGCAGCCAAGCGGGACTAGCGGGGGGGCCAGAGGAGCAGTTCTTC. Amino acids: CASSQAGLAGGPEEQFF.

The table lists this clone with a few counts. The chain joins TRBV19 to TRBJ2-1, with TRBD2 matching over 8 bases. Germline V gives CDR1 LNHDA, CDR2 SQIVND (reference sequence). The CDR3 covers 15 residues. The J segment lost 2 bases and the V segment lost 2 bases, leaving 2 bases of the junction unmatched. CDR3 sequence: CASSISGGTYNEQFF. In nucleotides, the CDR3 is TGTGCCAGTAGTATAAGCGGGGGCACCTACAATGAGCAGTTCTTC. Based on the CDR3 plus reference TRBV19 and TRBJ2-1, the full variable domain is DGGITQSPKYLFRKEGQNVTLSCEQNLNHDAMYWYRQDPGQGLRLIYYSQIVNDFQKGDIAEGYSVSREKKESFPLTVTSAQKNPTAFYLCASSISGGTYNEQFFGPGTRLTVL.